The rows below give T cell receptor beta chains drawn from one sample of a study of blood T cell repertoires in COVID-19. Clones were read by immunoSEQ multiplex PCR, and TCRdb kept only the in-frame ones, dropping some. The sample lists around 200,000 clones, 75% to 90% occurring once. Sequencing input: PBMCs or T cells enriched from blood (not recorded which). The source is a man aged 35-49 years who had recovered from COVID-19. Each CDR3 is given with its conserved first and last residue. Fields, in order: clone size, D gene, V gene, J gene, CDR3 DNA, CDR3 protein. A D gene is named only where the DNA matches it firmly. Size values are once, few and many counts, or a class for expanded clones, and some rows have none.

abundance: -
d_gene: TRBD1
v_gene: TRBV9
j_gene: TRBJ1-4
CDR3nt: TGTGCCAGCAGCCCGGGACAGGGGGCAATGCTGTTTTTT
CDR3aa: CASSPGQGAMLFF

abundance: few
d_gene: -
v_gene: TRBV7-3
j_gene: TRBJ1-1
CDR3nt: TGTGCCAGCAGTACACAGGGAACGAACACTGAAGCTTTCTTT
CDR3aa: CASSTQGTNTEAFF

abundance: -
d_gene: TRBD2
v_gene: TRBV10-2
j_gene: TRBJ2-1
CDR3nt: TGCGCCAGCAGTGAACTAGCGGGGGGGTTCTACAATGAGCAGTTCTTC
CDR3aa: CASSELAGGFYNEQFF

abundance: -
d_gene: -
v_gene: TRBV7-3
j_gene: TRBJ2-1
CDR3nt: TGTGCCAGCAGCCTAAACAGGGCCTATGAGCAGTTCTTC
CDR3aa: CASSLNRAYEQFF

abundance: -
d_gene: TRBD1
v_gene: TRBV7-9
j_gene: TRBJ2-1
CDR3nt: TGTGCCAGCAGCTATGGACAGGGGGCAGTAAATGAGCAGTTCTTC
CDR3aa: CASSYGQGAVNEQFF

abundance: -
d_gene: TRBD2
v_gene: TRBV7-7
j_gene: TRBJ2-3
CDR3nt: TGTGCTAGCAGCTTAGGACTAGCGAGTGATACGCAGTATTTT
CDR3aa: CASSLGLASDTQYF

abundance: once
d_gene: -
v_gene: TRBV11-2
j_gene: TRBJ2-1
CDR3nt: TGTGCCAGCAGCTTAGGGACTGGAACTTACAATGAGCAGTTCTTC
CDR3aa: CASSLGTGTYNEQFF

abundance: -
d_gene: -
v_gene: TRBV7-2
j_gene: TRBJ2-3
CDR3nt: TGTGCCAGCAGCTTACAGACCCTAGCATTCTCAGATACGCAGTATTTT
CDR3aa: CASSLQTLAFSDTQYF

abundance: -
d_gene: -
v_gene: TRBV7-3
j_gene: TRBJ2-2
CDR3nt: TGTGCCAGCAGCTTAAGCATGGGGACAAACACCGGGGAGCTGTTTTTT
CDR3aa: CASSLSMGTNTGELFF

abundance: once
d_gene: TRBD1
v_gene: TRBV10-3
j_gene: TRBJ1-2
CDR3nt: TGTGCCATCAGTGATTCGGACAGGGAGGTTGGAGTGAGCTACACCTTC
CDR3aa: CAISDSDREVGVSYTF

abundance: -
d_gene: TRBD1
v_gene: TRBV18
j_gene: TRBJ1-1
CDR3nt: TGTGCCAGCTCGGAAGACAGGGTGAACACTGAAGCTTTCTTT
CDR3aa: CASSEDRVNTEAFF

abundance: -
d_gene: -
v_gene: TRBV28
j_gene: TRBJ1-4
CDR3nt: TGTGCCAGCAGCCGACAGTACGCCGAAAAACTGTTTTTT
CDR3aa: CASSRQYAEKLFF

abundance: -
d_gene: -
v_gene: TRBV11-2
j_gene: TRBJ1-1
CDR3nt: TGTGCCAGCAGCACCCGGGAGAACACTGAAGCTTTCTTT
CDR3aa: CASSTRENTEAFF

abundance: -
d_gene: TRBD1
v_gene: TRBV20-1
j_gene: TRBJ1-4
CDR3nt: TGCAGTGCTACTGACAGGGTCGGGGAAAAACTGTTTTTT
CDR3aa: CSATDRVGEKLFF

abundance: -
d_gene: TRBD1
v_gene: TRBV7-9
j_gene: TRBJ2-1
CDR3nt: TGTGCCAGCAGCTTAGGGGGTGACAGGGTCTACAATGAGCAGTTCTTC
CDR3aa: CASSLGGDRVYNEQFF

abundance: -
d_gene: -
v_gene: TRBV18
j_gene: TRBJ1-6
CDR3nt: TGTGCCAGCTCAGGGGGCAGTGTCAATTCACCCCTCCACTTT
CDR3aa: CASSGGSVNSPLHF

abundance: -
d_gene: TRBD2
v_gene: TRBV9
j_gene: TRBJ2-3
CDR3nt: TGTGCCAGCAGCGTAGGACTAGCGGGACCAGATACGCAGTATTTT
CDR3aa: CASSVGLAGPDTQYF

abundance: -
d_gene: TRBD2
v_gene: TRBV7-8
j_gene: TRBJ2-7
CDR3nt: TGTGCCAGCAGCCCCGGGACTAGCTCCTACGAGCAGTACTTC
CDR3aa: CASSPGTSSYEQYF

abundance: -
d_gene: -
v_gene: TRBV7-9
j_gene: TRBJ2-3
CDR3nt: TGTGCCAGCAGCTTCGAGACAGATACGCAGTATTTT
CDR3aa: CASSFETDTQYF

abundance: -
d_gene: TRBD2
v_gene: TRBV27
j_gene: TRBJ2-3
CDR3nt: TGTGCCAGCAGGGACAGCGGGAGTAGGGCAGATACGCAGTATTTT
CDR3aa: CASRDSGSRADTQYF

abundance: -
d_gene: TRBD1
v_gene: TRBV4-3
j_gene: TRBJ1-4
CDR3nt: TGCGCCAGCAGCCAAGGAACCGACAGGGGGCGAAAACTGTTTTTT
CDR3aa: CASSQGTDRGRKLFF

abundance: once
d_gene: -
v_gene: TRBV20-1
j_gene: TRBJ2-7
CDR3nt: TGCAGTGCTAGTTGGACAGTGCCGGACGAGCAGTACTTC
CDR3aa: CSASWTVPDEQYF

abundance: -
d_gene: TRBD1
v_gene: TRBV7-2
j_gene: TRBJ2-4
CDR3nt: TGTGCCAGCAGCTCAGGGGGCTCCAAAAACATTCAGTACTTC
CDR3aa: CASSSGGSKNIQYF

abundance: -
d_gene: TRBD1
v_gene: TRBV11-2
j_gene: TRBJ2-7
CDR3nt: TGTGCCAGCAGCCAAGGTAGGGGGCGGAGGAGCTCCTACGAGCAGTACTTC
CDR3aa: CASSQGRGRRSSYEQYF

abundance: -
d_gene: TRBD1
v_gene: TRBV27
j_gene: TRBJ2-7
CDR3nt: TGTGCCAGCACCCGTGGGACAGGGGCCTACGAGCAGTACTTC
CDR3aa: CASTRGTGAYEQYF

abundance: -
d_gene: -
v_gene: TRBV6-5
j_gene: TRBJ1-6
CDR3nt: TGTGCCAGCAGTTACTCATACAGGAATAATTCACCCCTCCACTTT
CDR3aa: CASSYSYRNNSPLHF

abundance: -
d_gene: TRBD2
v_gene: TRBV15
j_gene: TRBJ2-1
CDR3nt: TGTGCCACCAGCAGAGGAGCGGGGACCTACAATGAGCAGTTCTTC
CDR3aa: CATSRGAGTYNEQFF

abundance: -
d_gene: TRBD1
v_gene: TRBV7-9
j_gene: TRBJ2-1
CDR3nt: TGTGCCAGCAGCGCGGGACAGGTCTCCTACAATGAGCAGTTCTTC
CDR3aa: CASSAGQVSYNEQFF

abundance: -
d_gene: -
v_gene: TRBV9
j_gene: TRBJ2-7
CDR3nt: TGTGCCAGCAGCCGGACAGAAACCTACGAGCAGTACTTC
CDR3aa: CASSRTETYEQYF

abundance: -
d_gene: -
v_gene: TRBV14
j_gene: TRBJ2-1
CDR3nt: TGTGCCAGCAGCCAAGGCCTAAACAATGAGCAGTTCTTC
CDR3aa: CASSQGLNNEQFF

abundance: -
d_gene: TRBD1
v_gene: TRBV19
j_gene: TRBJ2-7
CDR3nt: TGTGCCAGTAGTATCAGGACAGGGGACTACGAGCAGTACTTC
CDR3aa: CASSIRTGDYEQYF

abundance: once
d_gene: TRBD1
v_gene: TRBV5-1
j_gene: TRBJ1-4
CDR3nt: TGCGCCAGCAGCAAAGGACAGGGTGCAACTAATGAAAAACTGTTTTTT
CDR3aa: CASSKGQGATNEKLFF

abundance: -
d_gene: TRBD1
v_gene: TRBV4-2
j_gene: TRBJ2-6
CDR3nt: TGTGCCAGCAGCCCAGGGACAGGGGAAGCCTCTGGGGCCAACGTCCTGACTTTC
CDR3aa: CASSPGTGEASGANVLTF

abundance: -
d_gene: -
v_gene: TRBV9
j_gene: TRBJ1-6
CDR3nt: TGTGCCAGCAGCGTAGACCCAGGGACAAGCTCCTATAATTCACCCCTCCACTTT
CDR3aa: CASSVDPGTSSYNSPLHF

abundance: -
d_gene: -
v_gene: TRBV21-1
j_gene: TRBJ2-1
CDR3nt: TGTGCCAGCAGCAAAAAGTCCAGCTCCTACAATGAGCAGTTCTTC
CDR3aa: CASSKKSSSYNEQFF

abundance: -
d_gene: -
v_gene: TRBV13
j_gene: TRBJ2-1
CDR3nt: TGTGCCAGCAGCTTATCCGGGAACCCCTACAATGAGCAGTTCTTC
CDR3aa: CASSLSGNPYNEQFF

abundance: -
d_gene: TRBD1
v_gene: TRBV6-5
j_gene: TRBJ2-7
CDR3nt: TGTGCCAGCAGTTGGGGACAGGGCCCTCTGGAGCAGTACTTC
CDR3aa: CASSWGQGPLEQYF

abundance: -
d_gene: TRBD2
v_gene: TRBV10-3
j_gene: TRBJ2-3
CDR3nt: TGTGCCATCAGTGAGTCATTAGGACTAGGGGGCACAGATACGCAGTATTTT
CDR3aa: CAISESLGLGGTDTQYF

abundance: -
d_gene: TRBD1
v_gene: TRBV5-4
j_gene: TRBJ1-3
CDR3nt: TGTGCCAGCAGCCCAGGGACAGGGTTCGGGAACACCATATATTTT
CDR3aa: CASSPGTGFGNTIYF

abundance: -
d_gene: -
v_gene: TRBV7-9
j_gene: TRBJ2-7
CDR3nt: TGTGCCAGCAGCCTGGGGGGAGACTACGAGCAGTACTTC
CDR3aa: CASSLGGDYEQYF